This is a list of T cell receptor beta chains from one sample in a study of T cell changes during pregnancy in multiple sclerosis. Assay used: immunoSEQ multiplex PCR; TCRdb lists only in-frame clones, some missing. The table records about 94,000 clones, roughly 93% of them present only once. Sequencing used peripheral blood, obtained in the third trimester of pregnancy. These receptors all come from a female donor with multiple sclerosis, enrolled in a pregnancy study. The conserved cysteine and the conserved F or W are not part of the CDR3 here.

V gene: TRBV7-9; J gene: TRBJ2-3; CDR3 protein: ASSFSIGDRGRDTQY
V gene: TRBV13; J gene: TRBJ2-1; CDR3 protein: ASSLEGGLRGDEQF
V gene: TRBV27; J gene: TRBJ1-3; CDR3 protein: ASSPQANSGNTIY
V gene: TRBV19; J gene: TRBJ2-2; CDR3 protein: ASSIAPAGGPGELF
V gene: TRBV5-4; J gene: TRBJ1-2; CDR3 protein: ASSLIGVDYGYT
V gene: TRBV4-1; J gene: TRBJ2-1; CDR3 protein: ASSQVFNNEQF
V gene: TRBV28; J gene: TRBJ2-7; CDR3 protein: ASSSLSYEQY
V gene: TRBV4-1; J gene: TRBJ2-3; CDR3 protein: ASSQSQGPLDTDTQY
V gene: TRBV4-1; J gene: TRBJ2-1; CDR3 protein: ASSHLIMGGFKLNEQF
V gene: TRBV4-3; J gene: TRBJ2-1; CDR3 protein: ASSQDRAGGYNEQF